The clone carrying this T cell receptor (beta chain) was seen a handful of times. Its antigen remains unidentified. The CDR3 covers 14 residues. From germline, CDR1 is SGDLS and CDR2 YYNGEE. The V and J ends lost 0 bases and 3 bases respectively, with 9 bases between them. Time point given: baseline, week 1 (first vaccination visit). Specified treatment: pre-vaccination baseline after standard-of-care therapy. Donors had new WHO grade 3 or 4 IDH1-mutant, ATRX-lost astrocytomas. Here immunoSEQ multiplex PCR was the method, and the copy in TCRdb shows in-frame clones only, minus some. This table holds tens of thousands of clones, 83% found once. This entry comes from a study of a mutant IDH1 vaccine in newly diagnosed glioma. Study background: Among treated patients, roughly 60% were male and about 40% female, and mean age was 40.4 years. Most patients had radiochemotherapy with temozolomide before enrollment; others had one alone. Overall study findings and caveats: No link was apparently found between pseudoprogression and changes in top peripheral T cell clonotypes.

Sequenced here: PBMCs, sampled from a glioma patient treated with radiotherapy, temozolomide or both. The sequence derives from a woman between 45 and 65 years old with glioma. The chain is built from TRBV9 and TRBJ1-1; no clear D gene. CDR3 region: CASSVAWGDTEAFF. In DNA, the CDR3 is TGTGCCAGCAGCGTAGCGTGGGGAGACACTGAAGCTTTCTTT.